This passage covers 19 T cell receptor beta chains from one sample sequenced in a study of CD8+CD57+ T cells in acquired aplastic anemia. The sequenced patients had an expansion of CD8+CD57+ cells seen by flow cytometry. TCR beta VDJ and CDR3 profiling used genomic DNA as template. TCRdb re-called the reads through MiXCR, storing one row per CDR3 protein. This sample has roughly 98,000 distinct CDR3 sequences; around 68% occur once, and the top ten carry roughly 60%. Sequencing was carried out using sorted CD4+, CD8+, or CD8+CD57+ T cells (not recorded which) from PBMCs. All receptors come from a human donor with aplastic anemia.

This clonotype was recorded a few times. The chain recombines TRBV24-1 with TRBJ2-1, with D unresolved. This CDR3 contains 12 residues. In germline, CDR1 is KGHDR, CDR2 SFDVKD. Trimming took 3 bases from V and 7 from J, leaving 6 bases between them. In DNA form, the CDR3 reads TGTGCCACCAGTGATCCGTTTAATGAGCAGTTCTTC. It is translated as CATSDPFNEQFF.

The genes are TRBV19 and TRBJ2-2, with D possibly TRBD2 on 6 matching bases. Trimming shortened V by 10 bases and J by 5 bases, and 14 bases separated the two germline ends. Per the germline V gene, CDR1 is LNHDA and CDR2 is SQIVND (reference sequence). This CDR3 spans 13 amino acids. CDR3 bases: TGTGCCACCCGGGCCGCGGGGACCGGGGAGCTGTTTTTT. This translates into CATRAAGTGELFF.

The CDR3 protein is CASSSGGPTLTGELFF. For the CDR3, the DNA is TGTGCCAGTAGTTCCGGGGGCCCCACCTTGACCGGGGAGCTGTTTTTT. J is TRBJ2-2 and V is TRBV19; the D call may be TRBD1 or TRBD2 (6 bases each). Germline V gene lookup returns CDR1 LNHDA and CDR2 SQIVND (reference sequence). CDR3 length: 16 residues. V was shortened by 5 bases and J by 5 bases, with 18 bases between the two germline ends.

This clonotype was detected only a few times. V is TRBV10-2 and J is TRBJ2-5, with 9 bases identical to TRBD2. J lost 5 bases, V lost 10 bases, and 11 bases had no gene match. This CDR3 is built from 14 residues. Per the germline V gene, CDR1 is WSHSY and CDR2 is SAAADI. Here the CDR3 DNA reads TGCGCCACCGGTGGGGCGGGGGGGCTGGAGACCCAGTACTTC. Protein: CATGGAGGLETQYF.

The chain recombines TRBV20-1 with TRBJ2-2; the match to TRBD2 covers 12 bases. CDR1 is DFQATT and CDR2 is SNEGSKA in the germline V gene (reference sequence). V lost 0 bases to trimming and J lost 0 bases; unmatched junction nucleotides: 5. The CDR3 spans 18 residues. The chain's CDR3 is CSARDSTSGSTNTGELFF. The CDR3 coding sequence is TGCAGTGCTAGAGATTCGACTAGCGGGAGTACGAACACCGGGGAGCTGTTTTTT.

In this sample, this clonotype turned up a few times. The J gene is TRBJ1-1, the V gene TRBV19; no reliable D call. The V end was cut by 3 bases, the J end by 6 bases, with 8 bases between. Germline CDR1 is LNHDA and CDR2 is SQIVND (reference sequence). There are 12 residues in the CDR3. Here the CDR3 reads CASSIPTAEAFF. Written as DNA, the CDR3 is TGTGCCAGTAGTATTCCGACGGCTGAAGCTTTCTTT.

This clonotype occurred many times. This chain joins TRBV7-8 and TRBJ2-5, with TRBD2 matching over 14 bases. V trimming: 5 bases; J trimming: 5 bases; junction bases outside the gene matches: 7. Germline V CDR1 and CDR2: SGHVS, FQNEAQ. CDR3 length: 16 residues. The CDR3 DNA follows: TGTGCCAGCAGCCTGGGACTAGCGGGGGTATGGGAGACCCAGTACTTC. Translating gives CASSLGLAGVWETQYF.

J is TRBJ1-4 and V is TRBV25-1, with D unresolved. The CDR3 totals 13 residues. Germline-derived CDR1 and CDR2 are MGHDK and SYGVNS. V was trimmed by 3 bases and J by 12 bases, leaving 14 bases between them. The CDR3 region has the DNA TGTGCCAGCAGTGACGATACACGGACCGAACTGTTTTTT. Protein: CASSDDTRTELFF.

About this clonotype: One junction end does not reproduce the germline sequence, and a read error may be involved. This chain links TRBV12-3 or TRBV12-4 with TRBJ2-1, with a weak D call TRBD2 (6 bases). This CDR3 region has 15 residues. The CDR3 coding sequence is TGTGCCAGCAGTTTAGGGGGAGGCACTCTCAATCAGCAGTTCTTC. This encodes CASSLGGGTLNQQFF.

This clonotype was seen repeatedly, ten times or more. The rearrangement links TRBV7-2 to TRBJ2-7, with 9 positions matching TRBD2. Trimming took 4 bases from V and 6 from J; bases not matched to a gene: 7. This CDR3 is built from 14 residues. Germline values: CDR1 SGHTA, CDR2 FQGNSA. The CDR3 region has the DNA TGTGCCAGCAGCTCACGCGGGGGGGGAACCGAGCAGTACTTC. Amino acids: CASSSRGGGTEQYF.

This clonotype was detected a few times. V usage is TRBV24-1 and J usage is TRBJ2-5, with D hard to call. Germline-derived CDR1 and CDR2 are KGHDR and SFDVKD. The CDR3 sequence is 15 residues long. The V and J ends lost 2 bases and 4 bases respectively, with 13 bases between them. The CDR3 bases are TGTGCCACCAGTGATTCATCGACGGCTCCAGAGACCCAGTACTTC. As protein: CATSDSSTAPETQYF.

In nucleotides, the CDR3 is TGTGCCAGCAGTCGCCCGTATCAGCCCCAGCATTTT. Its protein is CASSRPYQPQHF. This sequence joins TRBV14 and TRBJ1-5; D gene ambiguous. The length of the CDR3 is 12 residues. V lost 6 bases to trimming and J lost 5 bases, with 8 bases between them. Germline CDR1 reads SGHDN; CDR2 reads FVKESK.

The V call is TRBV28, the J call TRBJ1-2; D is unclear. The CDR3 runs to 11 residues. The V end was cut by 6 bases, the J end by 8 bases, with 10 bases between. The germline CDR1 and CDR2 sequences are MDHEN and SYDVKM. CDR3 in DNA: TGTGCCAGCAGAACTTTGGGAGGCTACACCTTC. Translating it yields CASRTLGGYTF.

The chain links TRBV5-5 to TRBJ2-5; TRBD2 aligns across 7 bases. The junction had 3 bases not matched to a gene; V was cut back by 2 bases and J by 2 bases. The CDR3 spans 14 residues. Looked up from germline, CDR1 is SGHKS and CDR2 is YYEKEE (reference sequence). This CDR3 is CASSFGGSQETQYF. The DNA for the CDR3 is TGTGCCAGCAGCTTCGGCGGGAGTCAAGAGACCCAGTACTTC.

This clonotype was picked up a small number of times. The V gene is TRBV29-1, the J gene TRBJ2-1; D perhaps matches TRBD2 (5 bases). The germline V and J ends were trimmed by 6 bases and 7 bases, with 10 bases remaining between them. This CDR3 spans 11 amino acids. Germline V CDR1 and CDR2: SQVTM, ANQGSEA. CDR3 in amino acids: CSVSQRNEQFF. CDR3 in DNA: TGCAGCGTCAGCCAGCGGAATGAGCAGTTCTTC.

The rearrangement links TRBV20-1 to TRBJ2-1; 11 bases are shared with TRBD2. The V segment lost 1 base and the J segment 12 bases; nucleotides outside the gene matches: 8. Germline-derived CDR1 and CDR2 are DFQATT and SNEGSKA (reference sequence). The CDR3 is 14 residues long. DNA for the CDR3: TGCAGTGCTAGAGGACTAGCGGGAATTCATGGGCAGTTCTTC. Translation: CSARGLAGIHGQFF.

The genes are TRBV20-1 and TRBJ2-5; possibly TRBD2 for D (6 bases). The ends were cut back, 1 base at V and 2 bases at J, with 11 bases in the middle. This CDR3 has 14 residues. CDR1 is DFQATT and CDR2 is SNEGSKA in the germline V gene (reference sequence). CDR3 region: CSARAVGGQETQYF. In nucleotides, the CDR3 is TGCAGTGCTAGAGCAGTCGGGGGTCAAGAGACCCAGTACTTC.

The chain employs TRBV19 and TRBJ2-7; D ambiguous. The CDR3 is 10 amino acids. V was cut by 5 bases and J by 6 bases, with 5 bases left in between. Looked up from germline, CDR1 is LNHDA and CDR2 is SQIVND (reference sequence). The CDR3 protein is CASSGGEQYF. The CDR3 coding sequence is TGTGCCAGTAGTGGCGGCGAGCAGTACTTC.

The rearrangement uses TRBV20-1 and TRBJ2-5, with 9 bases lining up with TRBD1. The CDR3 runs to 15 residues. CDR1 DFQATT and CDR2 SNEGSKA come from the germline V gene (reference sequence). The ends lost 0 bases at V and 4 bases at J; junction bases unmatched: 6. DNA of the CDR3: TGCAGTGCTAGAGAAAGGACAGGGGCGGGAGAGACCCAGTACTTC. This codes for CSARERTGAGETQYF.